This T cell receptor beta chain originates from a study of PD-1 blockade in classical Hodgkin lymphoma. As regards this clone: The antigen is unknown.

Per the germline V gene, CDR1 is WSHSY and CDR2 is SAAADI. Trimming cost V 0 bases and J 3 bases, with 12 bases left between them. This CDR3 has 16 amino acids. Study observations and caveats: Patients with a complete response exhibited baseline diversity comparable to newly diagnosed patients. What drove the repertoire differences, possibly disease activity or prior therapy, has not been defined. Diminished baseline TCR diversity has been reported in newly diagnosed patients relative to healthy donors. Whereas CD4+ TCR diversity had risen significantly by C4D1, CD8+ TCR diversity had not.

Sequenced by immunoSEQ multiplex PCR; TCRdb stores in-frame clones only, minus some. The sample includes about 21,000 clones, 74% seen only once; the top ten take 20% to 25%. Relapse was seen in all patients after autologous stem cell transplantation, and brentuximab vedotin exposure was variable. The source material was peripheral blood mononuclear cells (PBMCs), sampled at baseline. The chain carries TRBV10-2 and TRBJ2-1; D is uncertain. The sequence was obtained from a human donor with classical Hodgkin lymphoma. CDR3 protein: CASSESPSVFYNEQFF. The CDR3 DNA sequence: TGCGCCAGCAGTGAGTCGCCTTCGGTGTTCTACAATGAGCAGTTCTTC.